Sequencing of this TCR beta chain was carried out in a study of T-cell reconstitution after alpha-beta-depleted transplantation in children. Unique molecular identifiers were incorporated into the prepared TCRbeta library. TCRdb reanalysed the PCR reads using MiXCR and keeps one entry per CDR3 protein. The data hold hundreds of thousands of distinct CDR3 sequences, with under 12% observed a single time. Germline V gives CDR1 SQVTM, CDR2 ANQGSEA. Deletions cut 0 bases from V and 3 bases from J, with 16 bases between. The CDR3 spans 16 residues. The TCR comes from a human donor who donated a stem cell graft to a child with acute myeloid leukemia. Sample: PBMCs from the stem cell graft donor, taken from the stem cell graft. The chain links TRBV29-1 to TRBJ2-3, with D perhaps matching TRBD1 (6 bases). The CDR3 coding sequence is TGCAGCGTTGAAGATCGGCAGGGGCGCCGGACAGATACGCAGTATTTT. Amino acid sequence: CSVEDRQGRRTDTQYF.